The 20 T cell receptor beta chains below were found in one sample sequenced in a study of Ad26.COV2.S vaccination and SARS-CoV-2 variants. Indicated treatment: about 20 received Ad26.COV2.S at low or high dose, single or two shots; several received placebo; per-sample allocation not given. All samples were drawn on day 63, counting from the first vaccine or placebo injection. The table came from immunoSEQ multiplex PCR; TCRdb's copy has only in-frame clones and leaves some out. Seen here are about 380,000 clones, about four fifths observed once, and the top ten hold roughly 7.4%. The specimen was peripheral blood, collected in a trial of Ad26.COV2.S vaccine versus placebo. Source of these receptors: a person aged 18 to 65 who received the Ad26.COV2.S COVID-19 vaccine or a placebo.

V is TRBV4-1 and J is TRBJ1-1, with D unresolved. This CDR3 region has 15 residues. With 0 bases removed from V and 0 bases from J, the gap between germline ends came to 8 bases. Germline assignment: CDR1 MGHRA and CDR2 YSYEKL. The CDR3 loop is CASSQEKSMNTEAFF. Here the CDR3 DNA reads TGCGCCAGCAGCCAAGAGAAGTCCATGAACACTGAAGCTTTCTTT.

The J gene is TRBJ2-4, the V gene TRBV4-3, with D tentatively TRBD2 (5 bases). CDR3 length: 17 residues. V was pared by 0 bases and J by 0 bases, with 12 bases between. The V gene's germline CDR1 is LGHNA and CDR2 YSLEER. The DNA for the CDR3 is TGCGCCAGCAGCCAAGATTGGGCGGGTCTAGCCAAAAACATTCAGTACTTC. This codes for CASSQDWAGLAKNIQYF.

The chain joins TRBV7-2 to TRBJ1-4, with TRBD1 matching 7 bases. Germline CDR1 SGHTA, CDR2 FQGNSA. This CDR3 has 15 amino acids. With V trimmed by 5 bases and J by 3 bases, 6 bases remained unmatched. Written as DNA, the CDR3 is TGTGCCAGCAGCAGACTAACAGGGGCTAATGAAAAACTGTTTTTT. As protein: CASSRLTGANEKLFF.

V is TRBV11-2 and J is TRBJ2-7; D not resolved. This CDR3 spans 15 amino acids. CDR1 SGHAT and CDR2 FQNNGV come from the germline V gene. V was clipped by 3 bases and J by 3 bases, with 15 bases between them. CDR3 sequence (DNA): TGTGCCAGCAGCTTGAGCCTACCTATTCGCTACGAGCAGTACTTC. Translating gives CASSLSLPIRYEQYF.

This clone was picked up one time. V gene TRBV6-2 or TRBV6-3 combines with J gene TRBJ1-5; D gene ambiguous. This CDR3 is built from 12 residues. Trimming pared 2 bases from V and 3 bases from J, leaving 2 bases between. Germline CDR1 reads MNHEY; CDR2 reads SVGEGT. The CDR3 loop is CASSYVNQPQHF. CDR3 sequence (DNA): TGTGCCAGCAGTTACGTCAATCAGCCCCAGCATTTT.

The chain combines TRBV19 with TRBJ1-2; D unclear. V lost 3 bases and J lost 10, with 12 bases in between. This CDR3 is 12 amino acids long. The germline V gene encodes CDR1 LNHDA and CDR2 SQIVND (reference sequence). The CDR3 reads CASSIGTRDYTF. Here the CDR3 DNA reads TGTGCCAGTAGTATTGGTACCCGGGACTACACCTTC.

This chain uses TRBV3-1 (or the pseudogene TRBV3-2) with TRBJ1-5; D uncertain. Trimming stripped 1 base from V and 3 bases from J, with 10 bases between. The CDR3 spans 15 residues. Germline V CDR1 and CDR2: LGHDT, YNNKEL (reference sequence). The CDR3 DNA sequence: TGTGCCAGCAGCCAAGGTGACACCTCCAATCAGCCCCAGCATTTT. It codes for CASSQGDTSNQPQHF.

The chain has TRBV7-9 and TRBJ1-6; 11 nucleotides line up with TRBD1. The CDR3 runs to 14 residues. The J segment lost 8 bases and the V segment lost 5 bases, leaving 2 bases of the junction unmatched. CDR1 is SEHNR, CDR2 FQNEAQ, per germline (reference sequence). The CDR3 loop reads CASSRGQGDSPLHF. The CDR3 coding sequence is TGTGCCAGCAGCCGGGGACAGGGGGATTCACCCCTCCACTTT.

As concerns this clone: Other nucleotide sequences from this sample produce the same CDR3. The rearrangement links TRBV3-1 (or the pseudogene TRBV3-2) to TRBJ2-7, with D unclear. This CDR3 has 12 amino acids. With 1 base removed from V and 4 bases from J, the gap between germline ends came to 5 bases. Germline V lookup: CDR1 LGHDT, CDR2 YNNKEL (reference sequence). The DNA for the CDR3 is TGTGCCAGCAGCCAAGGCCCTTACGAGCAGTACTTC. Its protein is CASSQGPYEQYF.

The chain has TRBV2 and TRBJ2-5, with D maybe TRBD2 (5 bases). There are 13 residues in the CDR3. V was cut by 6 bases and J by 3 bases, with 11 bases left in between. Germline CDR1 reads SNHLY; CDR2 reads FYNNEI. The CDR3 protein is CASSWLAEETQYF. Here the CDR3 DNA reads TGTGCCAGCAGCTGGCTAGCAGAAGAGACCCAGTACTTC.

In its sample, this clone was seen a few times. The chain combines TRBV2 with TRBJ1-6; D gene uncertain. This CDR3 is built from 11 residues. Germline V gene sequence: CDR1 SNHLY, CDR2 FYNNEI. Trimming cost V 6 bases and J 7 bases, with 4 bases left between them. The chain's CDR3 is CASRPNSPLHF. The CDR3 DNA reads TGTGCCAGCAGGCCGAATTCACCCCTCCACTTT.

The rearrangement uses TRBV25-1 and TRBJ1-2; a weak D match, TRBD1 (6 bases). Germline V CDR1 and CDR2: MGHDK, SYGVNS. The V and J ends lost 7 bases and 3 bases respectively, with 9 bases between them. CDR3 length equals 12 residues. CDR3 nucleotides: TGTGCCAGCATGACAGGAGACTATGGCTACACCTTC. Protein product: CASMTGDYGYTF.

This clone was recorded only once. This CDR3 is CASSLGAGLSFF. CDR3 bases: TGTGCCAGCAGCTTAGGGGCAGGCCTGTCTTTCTTT. The chain has TRBV11-2 and TRBJ1-1; D uncertain. Trimming removed 1 base from V and 12 bases from J, with 12 bases in between. This CDR3 has 12 residues. Germline V gene lookup returns CDR1 SGHAT and CDR2 FQNNGV.

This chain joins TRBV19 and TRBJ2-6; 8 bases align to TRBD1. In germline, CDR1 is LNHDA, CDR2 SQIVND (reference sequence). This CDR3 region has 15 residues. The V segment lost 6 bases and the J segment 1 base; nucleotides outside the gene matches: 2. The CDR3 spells CASSRDRSGANVLTF. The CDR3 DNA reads TGTGCCAGTAGCCGGGACAGGTCTGGGGCCAACGTCCTGACTTTC.

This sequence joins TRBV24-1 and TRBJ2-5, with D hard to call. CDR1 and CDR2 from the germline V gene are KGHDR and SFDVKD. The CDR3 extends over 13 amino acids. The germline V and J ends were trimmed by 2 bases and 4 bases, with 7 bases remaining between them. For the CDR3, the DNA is TGTGCCACCAGTGATTCGTGGGGAGAGACCCAGTACTTC. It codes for CATSDSWGETQYF.

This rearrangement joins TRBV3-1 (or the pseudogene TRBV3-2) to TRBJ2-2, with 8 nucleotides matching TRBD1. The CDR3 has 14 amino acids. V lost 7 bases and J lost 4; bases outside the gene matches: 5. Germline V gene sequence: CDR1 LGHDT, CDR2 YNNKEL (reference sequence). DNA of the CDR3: TGTGCCAGCACCGACAGGGGAGCCACCGGGGAGCTGTTTTTT. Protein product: CASTDRGATGELFF.

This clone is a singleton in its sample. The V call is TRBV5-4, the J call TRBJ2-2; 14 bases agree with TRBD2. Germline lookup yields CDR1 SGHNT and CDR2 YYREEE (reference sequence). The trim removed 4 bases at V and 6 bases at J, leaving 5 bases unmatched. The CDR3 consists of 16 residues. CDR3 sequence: CASSAGLAGVAGELFF. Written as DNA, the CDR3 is TGTGCCAGCAGCGCGGGACTAGCGGGAGTGGCCGGGGAGCTGTTTTTT.

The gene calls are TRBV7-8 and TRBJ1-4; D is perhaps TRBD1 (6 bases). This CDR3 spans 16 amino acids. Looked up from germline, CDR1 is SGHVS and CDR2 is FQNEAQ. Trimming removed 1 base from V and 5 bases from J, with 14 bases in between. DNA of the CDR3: TGTGCCAGCAGCTTAGTGCCGGGGGGCCTAAATGAAAAACTGTTTTTT. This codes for CASSLVPGGLNEKLFF. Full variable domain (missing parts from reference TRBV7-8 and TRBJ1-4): GAGVSQSPRYKVAKRGQDVALRCDPISGHVSLFWYQQALGQGPEFLTYFQNEAQLDKSGLPSDRFFAERPEGSVSTLKIQRTQQEDSAVYLCASSLVPGGLNEKLFFGSGTQLSVL.

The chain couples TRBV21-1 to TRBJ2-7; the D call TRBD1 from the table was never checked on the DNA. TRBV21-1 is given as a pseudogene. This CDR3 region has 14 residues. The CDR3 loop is CASKGAGVNYEQYF. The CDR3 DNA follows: TGTGCCAGCAAAGGAGCAGGGGTTAACTACGAGCAGTACTTC.

CDR3 nucleotide sequence: TGCGCCAGCAGCCCTCCTCTTGAACCCTCACTCTATGGCTACACCTTC. It yields the protein CASSPPLEPSLYGYTF. This chain joins TRBV23-1 and TRBJ1-2; D unclear. TRBV23-1 is recorded as an ORF, its role being uncertain. V was shortened by 6 bases and J by 4 bases, with 21 bases between the two germline ends. The CDR3 runs 16 residues.